Listed here are 27 T cell receptor beta chains from one sample, sequenced in a study of regulatory T cells in long-lasting Graves disease. Sequencing libraries for TCR beta were prepared with iRepertoire HTBI primers and Arm-PCR of CDR3 regions. MiXCR, run by TCRdb on the multiplex PCR reads, gives a single entry per CDR3 protein. This table has 400,000 to 600,000 distinct CDR3 sequences, about 22% appearing once. Time point in this sample: persistent/refractory GD, antithyroid drugs over 5 years with positive TRAb. From PBMCs, RNA was extracted and then used to make the TCR library. The sequencing here drew on peripheral blood mononuclear cells (PBMCs), taken when the disease was refractory, from a patient treated with antithyroid drugs. The receptor set was obtained from a female donor with Graves disease.

This clonotype was counted many times. The J gene is TRBJ1-1, the V gene TRBV27, with D uncertain. This CDR3 has 14 amino acids. V lost 1 base and J lost 1, with 7 bases in between. Germline CDR1 is MNHEY and CDR2 is SMNVEV (reference sequence). Here the CDR3 reads CASSLLGRNTEAFF. CDR3 bases: TGTGCCAGCAGTTTATTGGGGAGGAACACTGAAGCTTTCTTT.

This clonotype was observed a handful of times. The chain has TRBV7-3 and TRBJ2-1; 11 nucleotides agree with TRBD2. CDR3 size: 15 residues. V dropped 2 bases and J dropped 6; count of bases not matched to a gene: 3. Germline V CDR1 and CDR2: SGHTA, FQGTGA. The CDR3 protein is CASSLSTSGTNEQFF. CDR3 in DNA: TGTGCCAGCAGCTTATCGACTAGCGGGACCAATGAGCAGTTCTTC.

This clonotype occurred many times. The chain has TRBV28 and TRBJ1-2, with 7 positions matching TRBD1. Germline loops: CDR1 MDHEN, CDR2 SYDVKM. The V gene end was trimmed by 2 bases and the J gene end by 3 bases; junction bases not matched to a gene: 3. The CDR3 is 14 amino acids. CDR3 nucleotide sequence: TGTGCCAGCAGTTTACAGGGGGGAGACTATGGCTACACCTTC. Encoded protein: CASSLQGGDYGYTF.

This clonotype was detected many times. Here the CDR3 reads CASSSPGGRGTSYEQYF. The CDR3 DNA reads TGTGCCAGCAGTTCCCCGGGGGGGCGGGGGACCTCCTACGAGCAGTACTTC. V and J are TRBV12-3 or TRBV12-4 and TRBJ2-7; TRBD2 agrees at 8 bases. V shed 4 bases, J shed 0 bases, and the junction held 11 bases outside the gene matches. The CDR3 runs 17 residues.

Worth noting for this clonotype: A read error is possible here, since a much larger clone lies one base away. The chain carries TRBV11-3 and TRBJ1-1, with a tentative D call TRBD1 (5 bases). Germline loops: CDR1 SGHNT, CDR2 YENEEA. The CDR3 spans 17 residues. V was shortened by 1 base and J by 4 bases, with 19 bases between the two germline ends. The DNA of the CDR3 is TGTGCCAGCAGCTTAGTCTGGTTTAAGGGGATAGGCACTGAAGCTTTCTTT. As protein: CASSLVWFKGIGTEAFF. The whole variable domain, filled in from reference TRBV11-3 and TRBJ1-1, reads EAGVVQSPRYKIIEKKQPVAFWCNPISGHNTLYWYLQNLGQGPELLIRYENEEAVDDSQLPKDRFSAERLKGVDSTLKIQPAELGDSAVYLCASSLVWFKGIGTEAFFGQGTRLTVV.

The DNA of the CDR3 is TGTGCCAGCAGCCACTCCCCTGGACTAGTCGGGACTGGGGCCAACGTCCTGACTTTC. This codes for CASSHSPGLVGTGANVLTF. The V and J genes are TRBV14 and TRBJ2-6; 7 bases are a match to TRBD2. The germline V gene encodes CDR1 SGHDN and CDR2 FVKESK. Losses at the gene ends were 3 bases for V and 2 bases for J; bases not matched to a gene: 13. The CDR3 consists of 19 residues.

This clonotype was found many times. The CDR3 is CAISELDRYSSGNTIYF. The CDR3, as DNA: TGTGCCATCAGTGAGTTGGACAGATATTCCTCTGGAAACACCATATATTTT. The rearrangement uses TRBV10-3 and TRBJ1-3; possible D gene TRBD1, 6 bases. Trimming removed 1 base from V and 0 bases from J, with 13 bases in between. This CDR3 has 17 amino acids. Per the germline V gene, CDR1 is ENHRY and CDR2 is SYGVKD.

The CDR3 region has the DNA TGCGCCAGCAGCCAAGATTTCGCACTTGAGACCGTCGAAACCTTC. This translates into CASSQDFALETVETF. This chain uses TRBV4-3 with TRBJ1-2; D is undetermined. The CDR3 is 15 residues long. Germline V gives CDR1 LGHNA, CDR2 YSLEER. V was trimmed by 0 bases and J by 14 bases, leaving 22 bases between them.

This clonotype has just a few counts. The rearrangement links TRBV7-9 to TRBJ2-7, with 7 bases that match TRBD1. Per germline, CDR1 SEHNR and CDR2 FQNEAQ (reference sequence). The CDR3 consists of 16 residues. V dropped 0 bases and J dropped 4; count of bases not matched to a gene: 9. CDR3 amino acids: CASSLASSRGSYEQYF. The CDR3 bases are TGTGCCAGCAGCTTAGCGTCGAGCAGGGGGAGTTACGAGCAGTACTTC.

In its sample, this clonotype was seen many times. The chain recombines TRBV5-1 with TRBJ2-7; either TRBD1 or TRBD2 may supply D (5 bases each). CDR3 length: 14 residues. Germline lookup yields CDR1 SGHRS and CDR2 YFSETQ. V was trimmed by 1 base and J by 6 bases, leaving 14 bases between them. CDR3 in DNA: TGCGCCAGCAGCTTGACGTTCGGGGCGGGCGAGCAGTACTTC. As protein: CASSLTFGAGEQYF.

Many counts were recorded for this clonotype. The CDR3 nucleotides read TGTGCCAGCAGCTTAGGGGACAGGGATTACCAAGAGACCCAGTACTTC. As protein: CASSLGDRDYQETQYF. The V and J genes are TRBV11-3 and TRBJ2-5; 9 bases align to TRBD1. Germline-derived CDR1 and CDR2 are SGHNT and YENEEA. CDR3 length: 16 amino acids. Trimming removed 1 base from V and 0 bases from J; junction bases left unmatched: 3.

This clonotype has a handful of counts. The J gene is TRBJ2-1, the V gene TRBV7-6; 9 bases match TRBD2. Unmatched junction bases numbered 10, after V lost 1 base and J lost 6 bases. Germline V lookup: CDR1 SGHVS, CDR2 FNYEAQ. The CDR3 spans 17 residues. CDR3 nucleotides: TGTGCCAGCAGCTTAGGCGCTAGCGGGACGAGGTTCAATGAGCAGTTCTTC. Its translation: CASSLGASGTRFNEQFF.

This clonotype occurred a few times. The chain carries TRBV12-3 or TRBV12-4 and TRBJ2-2; D is possibly TRBD2 (6 bases). Trimming left V 6 bases short and J 7 bases short, with 9 bases between. The CDR3 loop spans 12 amino acids. DNA of the CDR3: TGTGCCAGCAGCGGGACTGGCGGGGAGCTGTTTTTT. Its translation: CASSGTGGELFF.

Many counts were recorded for this clonotype. V usage is TRBV12-3 or TRBV12-4 and J usage is TRBJ1-2, with TRBD1 identical over 7 bases. Trimming took 6 bases from V and 4 from J; bases not matched to a gene: 8. The CDR3 totals 14 residues. This CDR3 reads CASSPGTERYGYTF. In nucleotides, the CDR3 is TGTGCCAGCAGCCCAGGGACAGAACGCTATGGCTACACCTTC.

This chain uses TRBV3-1 with TRBJ1-2; 9 bases are shared with TRBD1. CDR3 size: 15 residues. The germline gives CDR1 LGHDT, CDR2 YNNKEL (reference sequence). V lost 1 base and J lost 4; bases outside the gene matches: 4. The CDR3 DNA reads as TGTGCCAGCAGCCAAGGGACGACAGGGGGCTATGGCTACACCTTC. This sequence encodes CASSQGTTGGYGYTF.

In its sample, this clonotype was seen many times. The rearrangement links TRBV6-1 to TRBJ2-7; D gene uncertain. The CDR3 is made up of 13 amino acids. Trimming took 5 bases from V and 0 from J, leaving 8 bases between them. Germline CDR1 MNHNS, CDR2 SASEGT. The chain's CDR3 is CASSIDVSYEQYF. For the CDR3, the DNA is TGTGCCAGCAGTATCGACGTCTCCTACGAGCAGTACTTC.

The sample holds many counts of this clonotype. The rearrangement uses TRBV12-3 or TRBV12-4 and TRBJ2-7; tentatively, D is TRBD2 (5 bases). The CDR3 loop spans 16 amino acids. V was shortened by 5 bases and J by 1 base, with 18 bases between the two germline ends. CDR3 protein: CASSVLLGGGSYEQYF. The DNA of the CDR3 is TGTGCCAGCAGTGTTCTCCTCGGCGGCGGGTCCTACGAGCAGTACTTC.

This clonotype was seen more than once but under ten times. V usage is TRBV20-1 and J usage is TRBJ2-7, with D maybe TRBD1 (5 bases). V shed 2 bases and J shed 2 bases, with 19 bases lying between them. The CDR3 totals 16 residues. Germline V gene data show CDR1 as DFQATT and CDR2 as SNEGSKA (reference sequence). The CDR3 reads CSARSRGGIRTYEQYF. The CDR3 DNA reads TGCAGTGCTAGATCAAGGGGTGGGATTCGAACCTACGAGCAGTACTTC.

This clonotype has at least ten counts. This chain uses TRBV28 with TRBJ1-4, with D maybe TRBD1 (5 bases). This CDR3 comprises 14 residues. The V and J ends lost 9 bases and 6 bases respectively, with 17 bases between them. Germline values: CDR1 MDHEN, CDR2 SYDVKM. The CDR3 region has the DNA TGTGCCAGTGGTTTTACGGGGGTAGATGAAAAACTGTTTTTT. It is translated as CASGFTGVDEKLFF.

As for this clonotype: A read error may be the cause here, since a much bigger clone is one base away. The J gene is TRBJ2-2, the V gene TRBV6-1, with 7 bases identical to TRBD1. Germline loops: CDR1 MNHNS, CDR2 SASEGT. The CDR3 extends over 13 amino acids. Germline trimming cut 7 bases from V and 2 bases from J; bases unmatched to any gene: 1. This CDR3 is CASNRGNTGELFF. The CDR3 nucleotides are TGTGCCAGCAACAGGGGAAACACCGGGGAGCTGTTTTTT.

This clonotype has a single count. It may be a read error: a sequence one base away is much more abundant. The chain combines TRBV6-4 with TRBJ2-7, with 7 bases fitting TRBD2. This CDR3 is built from 16 residues. V trimming: 5 bases; J trimming: 1 base; junction bases outside the gene matches: 11. The germline CDR1 and CDR2 sequences are MRHNA and SNTAGT. CDR3 protein: CASSYPLARASYEQYF. Written as DNA, the CDR3 is TGTGCCAGCAGTTACCCACTAGCGAGAGCATCCTACGAGCAGTACTTC.

This clonotype was detected many times. The CDR3: CASSPAGQGYEKLFF. DNA of the CDR3: TGTGCCAGCAGTCCCGCGGGACAGGGATATGAAAAACTGTTTTTT. The rearrangement joins TRBV28 to TRBJ1-4; TRBD1 aligns across 9 bases. The CDR3 has 15 amino acids. Trimming at V came to 5 bases and at J to 6 bases, leaving 7 bases not matched to a gene. CDR1 and CDR2 (germline): MDHEN, SYDVKM.

CDR3 nucleotide sequence: TGTGCCAGCAGCTTAAACCCGTTTAGCGGTAGCACAGATACGCAGTATTTT. It codes for CASSLNPFSGSTDTQYF. The rearrangement joins TRBV11-3 to TRBJ2-3; maybe TRBD2 (6 bases). The CDR3 totals 17 residues. From germline, CDR1 is SGHNT and CDR2 YENEEA. Trimming took off 2 bases at V and 0 bases at J, with 15 bases between the two ends.

This clonotype was seen a handful of times. V and J are TRBV20-1 and TRBJ2-2; 12 nucleotides agree with TRBD2. Germline V gene data show CDR1 as DFQATT and CDR2 as SNEGSKA (reference sequence). Unmatched junction bases numbered 0, after V lost 1 base and J lost 6 bases. The CDR3 spans 14 residues. The CDR3 spells CSARGLAGAGELFF. DNA of the CDR3: TGCAGTGCTAGAGGACTAGCGGGAGCCGGGGAGCTGTTTTTT.

This clonotype was observed many times. The chain couples TRBV30 to TRBJ1-4; D remains ambiguous. V was pared by 0 bases and J by 0 bases, with 8 bases between. The germline CDR1 and CDR2 sequences are GTSNPN and SVGIG (reference sequence). The CDR3 runs 15 residues. The CDR3 DNA sequence: TGTGCCTGGAGTGTTGCCGGTGCAACTAATGAAAAACTGTTTTTT. It specifies CAWSVAGATNEKLFF.

This clonotype was counted a few times. The V call is TRBV10-3, the J call TRBJ2-7; TRBD2 matches 11 bases. The CDR3 covers 16 residues. From germline, CDR1 is ENHRY and CDR2 SYGVKD. V shed 2 bases, J shed 2 bases, and the junction held 5 bases outside the gene matches. CDR3 in amino acids: CAISEPGLAVPYEQYF. In nucleotides, the CDR3 is TGTGCCATCAGTGAGCCGGGACTAGCGGTCCCCTACGAGCAGTACTTC.

This sequence joins TRBV7-2 and TRBJ1-5, with TRBD1 matching over 10 bases. Germline CDR1 is SGHTA and CDR2 is FQGNSA. This CDR3 is 15 amino acids long. V lost 5 bases and J lost 3; bases outside the gene matches: 4. CDR3 bases: TGTGCCAGCAGCCGGGACAGGGGCGTCAATCAGCCCCAGCATTTT. This translates into CASSRDRGVNQPQHF. Full variable domain (missing parts from reference TRBV7-2 and TRBJ1-5): GAGVSQSPSNKVTEKGKDVELRCDPISGHTALYWYRQSLGQGLEFLIYFQGNSAPDKSGLPSDRFSAERTGGSVSTLTIQRTQQEDSAVYLCASSRDRGVNQPQHFGDGTRLSIL.